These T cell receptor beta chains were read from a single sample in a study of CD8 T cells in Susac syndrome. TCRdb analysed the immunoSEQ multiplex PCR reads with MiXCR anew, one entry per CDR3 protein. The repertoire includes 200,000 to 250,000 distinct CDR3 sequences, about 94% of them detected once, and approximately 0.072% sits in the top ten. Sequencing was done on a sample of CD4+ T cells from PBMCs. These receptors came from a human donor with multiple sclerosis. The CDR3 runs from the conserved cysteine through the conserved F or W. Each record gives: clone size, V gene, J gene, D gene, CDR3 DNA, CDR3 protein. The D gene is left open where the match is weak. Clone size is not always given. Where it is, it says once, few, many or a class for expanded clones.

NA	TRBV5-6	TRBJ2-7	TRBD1	TGTGCCAGCAGCTATCGGGACAGACAGCAGTACTTC	CASSYRDRQQYF
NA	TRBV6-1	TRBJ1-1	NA	TGTGCCATCACAGACCCGAACACTGAAGCTTTCTTT	CAITDPNTEAFF
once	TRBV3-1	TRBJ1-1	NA	TGTGCCAGCAGCCAAGACGATACAGGTCGGGTGAACACTGAAGCTTTCTTT	CASSQDDTGRVNTEAFF
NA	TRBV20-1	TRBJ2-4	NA	TGCAGTGCTTCGGAAACTCGGGACGGAGCCAAAAACATTCAGTACTTC	CSASETRDGAKNIQYF
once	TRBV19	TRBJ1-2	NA	TGTGCCACAGGGCTGGGACGCAGCTATGGCTACACCTTC	CATGLGRSYGYTF
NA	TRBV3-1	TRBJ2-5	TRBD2	TGTGCCAGCAGCCGCCAGACTAGCGGGAGATTTCTTGAGACCCAGTACTTC	CASSRQTSGRFLETQYF
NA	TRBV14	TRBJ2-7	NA	TGTGCCAGCAGCCAAAGACGGGGGTCCTACGAGCAGTACTTC	CASSQRRGSYEQYF
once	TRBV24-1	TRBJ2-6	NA	TGTGCCACCAGTGATCCCGGAGACACTGGGGCCAACGTCCTGACTTTC	CATSDPGDTGANVLTF
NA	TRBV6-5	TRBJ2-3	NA	TGTGCCAGCAGTTACGGGCGTTCGGATACGCAGTATTTT	CASSYGRSDTQYF
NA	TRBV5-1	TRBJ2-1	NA	TGCGCCAGCAGCTTGCAATCGGGGGCGTCCTACAATGAGCAGTTCTTC	CASSLQSGASYNEQFF
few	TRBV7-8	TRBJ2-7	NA	TGTGCCAGCAGCTCCACCAAGGCTGGCGAGCAGTACTTC	CASSSTKAGEQYF
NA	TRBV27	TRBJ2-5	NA	TGTGCCAGCAGTACGCAGGGGATGGAGACCCAGTACTTC	CASSTQGMETQYF
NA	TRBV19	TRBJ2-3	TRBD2	TGTGCCAGTAGTATAGAACTAGCGGGAGGCTACAGCACAGATACGCAGTATTTT	CASSIELAGGYSTDTQYF
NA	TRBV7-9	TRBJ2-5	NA	TGTGCCAGCGAAAGGGCAAACCAAGAGACCCAGTACTTC	CASERANQETQYF
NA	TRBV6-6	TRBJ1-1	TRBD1	TGTGCCAGCAGCCAGGGGGTCGAAGCTTTCTTT	CASSQGVEAFF
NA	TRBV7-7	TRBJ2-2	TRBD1	TGTGCCAGCAGCTTAAGACAGGGGGCTGACACCGGGGAGCTGTTTTTT	CASSLRQGADTGELFF
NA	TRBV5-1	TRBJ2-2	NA	TGCGCCAGCAGGGCTGAGGGACAGAACACCGGGGAGCTGTTTTTT	CASRAEGQNTGELFF